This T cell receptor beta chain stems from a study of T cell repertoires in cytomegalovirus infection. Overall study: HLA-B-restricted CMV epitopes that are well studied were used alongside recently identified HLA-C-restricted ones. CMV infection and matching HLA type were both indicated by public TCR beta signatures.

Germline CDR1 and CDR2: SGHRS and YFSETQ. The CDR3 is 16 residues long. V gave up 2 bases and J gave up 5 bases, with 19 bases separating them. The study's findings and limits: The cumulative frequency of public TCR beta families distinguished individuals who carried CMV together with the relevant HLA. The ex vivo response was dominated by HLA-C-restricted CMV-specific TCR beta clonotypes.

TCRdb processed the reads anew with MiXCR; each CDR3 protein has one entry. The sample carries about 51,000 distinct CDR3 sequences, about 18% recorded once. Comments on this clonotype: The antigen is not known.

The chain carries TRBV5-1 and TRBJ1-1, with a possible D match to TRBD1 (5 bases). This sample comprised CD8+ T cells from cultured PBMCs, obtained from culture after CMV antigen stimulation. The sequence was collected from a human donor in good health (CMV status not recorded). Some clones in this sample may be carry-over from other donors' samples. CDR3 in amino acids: CASSFPGGQGGTEAFF. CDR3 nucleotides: TGCGCCAGCAGCTTCCCGGGTGGTCAGGGTGGGACTGAAGCTTTCTTT.